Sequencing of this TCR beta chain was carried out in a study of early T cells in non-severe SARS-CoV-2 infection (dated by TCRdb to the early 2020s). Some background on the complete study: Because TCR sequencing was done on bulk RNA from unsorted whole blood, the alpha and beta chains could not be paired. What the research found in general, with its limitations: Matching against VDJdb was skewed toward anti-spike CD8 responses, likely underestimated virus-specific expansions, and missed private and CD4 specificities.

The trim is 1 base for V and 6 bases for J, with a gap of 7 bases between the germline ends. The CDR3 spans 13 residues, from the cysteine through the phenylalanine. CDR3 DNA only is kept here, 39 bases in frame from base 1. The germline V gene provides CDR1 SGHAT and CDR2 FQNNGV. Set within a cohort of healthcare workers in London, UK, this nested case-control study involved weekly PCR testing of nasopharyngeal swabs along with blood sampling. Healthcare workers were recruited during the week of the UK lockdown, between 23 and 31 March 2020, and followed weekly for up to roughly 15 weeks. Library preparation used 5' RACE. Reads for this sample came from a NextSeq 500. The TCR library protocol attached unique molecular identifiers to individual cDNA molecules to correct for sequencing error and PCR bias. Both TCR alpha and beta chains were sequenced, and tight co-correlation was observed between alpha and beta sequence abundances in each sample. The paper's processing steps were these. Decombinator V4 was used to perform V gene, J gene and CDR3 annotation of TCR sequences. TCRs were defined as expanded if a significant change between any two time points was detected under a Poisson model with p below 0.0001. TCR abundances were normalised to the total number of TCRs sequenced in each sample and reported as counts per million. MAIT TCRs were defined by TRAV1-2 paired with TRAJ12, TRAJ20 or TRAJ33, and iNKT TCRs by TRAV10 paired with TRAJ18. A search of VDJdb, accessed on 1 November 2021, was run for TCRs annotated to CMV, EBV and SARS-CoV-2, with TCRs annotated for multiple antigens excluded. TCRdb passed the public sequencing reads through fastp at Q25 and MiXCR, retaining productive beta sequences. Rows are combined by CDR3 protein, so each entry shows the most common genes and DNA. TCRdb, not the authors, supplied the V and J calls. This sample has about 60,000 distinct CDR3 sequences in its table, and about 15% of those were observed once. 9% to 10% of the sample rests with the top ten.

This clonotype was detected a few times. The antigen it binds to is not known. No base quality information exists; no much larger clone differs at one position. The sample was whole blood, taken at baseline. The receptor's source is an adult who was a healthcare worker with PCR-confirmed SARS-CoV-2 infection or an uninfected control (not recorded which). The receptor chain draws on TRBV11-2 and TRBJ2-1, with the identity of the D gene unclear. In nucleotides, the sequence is TGTGCCAGCAGCTTAGGGCAGACCAATGAGCAGTTCTTC. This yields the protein CASSLGQTNEQFF.